This T cell receptor (beta chain) was recorded in a study of T cells after yellow fever vaccination (dated by TCRdb to about 2019). Turning to the overall study: The SMART-Seq v4 Ultra Low Input RNA kit was used to prepare libraries from fractions with low cell numbers. Blood was collected at multiple timepoints before and after primary and secondary immunization, and bulk PBMC replicates and cell subsets were isolated. To follow T-cell clones before and after primary and booster YFV17D yellow fever vaccination, bulk TCR alpha and beta repertoires were sequenced over time. The cohort comprised two healthy male donors, one aged 18 to 29 and one aged 30 to 40 years.

Of note for this clonotype: It lacks a known antigen. No much larger clone exists at a distance of one base, and base qualities are not known.

The paper's findings and limits, for the study overall: Computational filtering was required because FACS-sorted repertoires could contain abundant contaminating clonotypes from the bulk population. The secondary T-cell response was weaker than the primary response but faster, peaking on day 5 instead of day 15. After the booster, most of the clones that had expanded following primary vaccination were detected again (roughly 96% of CD4 and around 90% of CD8), which suggests that memory was broadly maintained. Because only a couple of donors were included in the study, the extent to which the findings can be generalized is limited. A small share of clonotypes was detected in both CD4 and CD8 compartments, with the overlap likely arising from convergent recombination.

Per the germline V gene, LGHNT is the CDR1 and FRNRAP is the CDR2. The CDR3 goes from the cysteine to the phenylalanine over 14 residues. Here the CDR3 DNA is all that survives: 42 bases in frame from base 1. V is pared back by 3 bases and J by 1 base, with 9 bases lying between the germline termini. The data were produced on an Illumina NovaSeq 6000. TCR cDNA was synthesized by 5'RACE template switching, which introduced a universal primer site and unique molecular identifiers. Priming for cDNA synthesis came from both the TCR alpha and TCR beta constant segments. Library amplification used two PCR steps, and the second PCR step added sample barcodes and sequencing adapters. Sequencing of libraries was performed on Illumina HiSeq 2500 (2x100 bp) or NovaSeq (2x150 bp). In the original analysis: MIGEC was used to demultiplex reads and collapse the reads into UMI consensus sequences, and MiXCR was used for V(D)J alignment. Vaccine-responding clonotypes were defined with edgeR using replicate PBMC samples, requiring FDR below 0.01 and a log2 fold change above 5 up to day 15. Each bulk clonotype was labeled CD4 or CD8 based on which sequenced repertoire, CD4 or CD8, contained the clonotype at higher abundance. TCRdb reran the public reads through fastp at Q25 and MiXCR, keeping productive beta chains. Rows with one shared CDR3 protein collapse into an entry with the most common genes and DNA. TCRdb assigned the V and J calls; the authors' analysis was not used. For this sample the table gives about 220,000 distinct CDR3 sequences, of which roughly 3% were detected only once. The ten largest clones represent roughly 3.2% of the sample.

The treatment or condition label, read with the paper, signifies: live attenuated yellow fever vaccine strain. A standard Ficoll-Paque protocol was used to isolate PBMCs from peripheral blood. Dynabeads CD4 and CD8 positive selection kits were used to isolate CD4 and CD8 T-cell fractions. TriZol was used to extract RNA from bulk PBMCs, from CD4 and CD8 fractions, and from dextramer-positive and dextramer-negative fractions. The chain joins TRBV12-5 to TRBJ1-1; TRBD1 is possibly the D segment (5 matching bases). The sequence was collected from a young man who received the YFV17D yellow fever vaccine. Material: CD4+ T cells sorted from PBMCs, obtained 10 days after the yellow fever booster vaccination. Read as DNA, the sequence is TGTGCTAGTGGTTTAAACGACAGGAACACTGAAGCTTTCTTT. It translates to CASGLNDRNTEAFF.